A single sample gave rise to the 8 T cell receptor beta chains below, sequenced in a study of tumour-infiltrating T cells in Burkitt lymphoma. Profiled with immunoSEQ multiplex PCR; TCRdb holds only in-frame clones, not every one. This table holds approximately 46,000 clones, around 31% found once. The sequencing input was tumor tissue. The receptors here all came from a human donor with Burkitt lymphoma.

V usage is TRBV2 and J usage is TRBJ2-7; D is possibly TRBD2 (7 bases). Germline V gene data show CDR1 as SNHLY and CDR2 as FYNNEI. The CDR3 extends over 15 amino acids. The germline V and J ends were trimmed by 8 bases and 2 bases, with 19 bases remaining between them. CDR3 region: CASFSGRGPAYEQYF. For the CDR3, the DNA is TGTGCCAGCTTCTCTGGGCGGGGGCCAGCCTACGAGCAGTACTTC.

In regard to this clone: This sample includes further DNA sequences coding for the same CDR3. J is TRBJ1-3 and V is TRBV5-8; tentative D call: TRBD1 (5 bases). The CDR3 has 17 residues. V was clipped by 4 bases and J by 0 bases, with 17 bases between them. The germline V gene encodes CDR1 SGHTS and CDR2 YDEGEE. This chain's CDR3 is CASSPGYGHSSGNTIYF. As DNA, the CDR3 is TGTGCCAGCAGCCCCGGATATGGACACAGCTCTGGAAACACCATATATTTT.

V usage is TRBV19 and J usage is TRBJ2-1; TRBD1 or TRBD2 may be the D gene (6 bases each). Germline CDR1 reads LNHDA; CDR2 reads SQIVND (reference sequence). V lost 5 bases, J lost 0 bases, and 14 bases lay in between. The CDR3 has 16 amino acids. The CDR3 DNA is TGTGCCAGTAGTTGGTGGGGGGCCAGCTCCTACAATGAGCAGTTCTTC. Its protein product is CASSWWGASSYNEQFF.

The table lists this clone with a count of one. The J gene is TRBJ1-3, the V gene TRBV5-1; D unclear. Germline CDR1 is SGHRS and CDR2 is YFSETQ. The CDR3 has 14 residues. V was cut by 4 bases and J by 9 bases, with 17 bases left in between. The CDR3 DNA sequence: TGCGCCAGCAGCCCCGGGCCCCCGGCGGGCACCATATATTTT. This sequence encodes CASSPGPPAGTIYF.

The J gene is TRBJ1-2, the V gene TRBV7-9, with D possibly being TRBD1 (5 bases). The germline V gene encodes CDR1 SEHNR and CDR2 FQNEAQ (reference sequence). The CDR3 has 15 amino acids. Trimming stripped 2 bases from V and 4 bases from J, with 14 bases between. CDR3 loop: CASSLSRVVSYGYTF. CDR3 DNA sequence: TGTGCCAGCAGCTTAAGCAGGGTTGTGAGCTATGGCTACACCTTC.

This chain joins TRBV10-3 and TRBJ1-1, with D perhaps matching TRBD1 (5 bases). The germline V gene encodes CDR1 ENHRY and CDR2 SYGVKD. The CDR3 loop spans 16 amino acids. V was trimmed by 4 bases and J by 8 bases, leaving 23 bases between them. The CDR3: CAISGALGRINSEAFF. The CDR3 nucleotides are TGTGCCATCAGTGGCGCCCTGGGACGGATAAACTCCGAAGCTTTCTTT.

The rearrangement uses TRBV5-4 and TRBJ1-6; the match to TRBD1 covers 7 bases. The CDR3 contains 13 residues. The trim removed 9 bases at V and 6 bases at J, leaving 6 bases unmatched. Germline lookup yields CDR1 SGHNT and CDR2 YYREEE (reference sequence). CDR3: CATQGQLNSPLHF. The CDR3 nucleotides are TGTGCCACTCAGGGACAGCTTAATTCACCCCTCCACTTT.

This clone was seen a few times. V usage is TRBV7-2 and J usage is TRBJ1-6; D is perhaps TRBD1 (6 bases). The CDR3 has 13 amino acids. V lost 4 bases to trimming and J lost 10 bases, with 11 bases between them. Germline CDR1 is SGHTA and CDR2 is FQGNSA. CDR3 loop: CASSSRTDSPLHF. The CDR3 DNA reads TGTGCCAGCAGCTCGAGGACAGACTCACCCCTCCACTTT.